This TCR beta chain was sequenced during a study of T cells in Graves' hyperthyroidism and ophthalmopathy. Authors of the study amplified TCR beta CDR3 regions from RNA transcripts. In the first-round RT-PCR of the TCR CDR3, the HTBI primer set was used. Using its own MiXCR run on the multiplex PCR reads, TCRdb lists one record per CDR3 protein. The table lists 400,000 to 500,000 distinct CDR3 sequences, roughly 14% of them singletons. Clinicians diagnosed patients from clinical symptoms, serum thyroxine and TRAb, thyroid ultrasound and orbital computed tomography. Trimming shortened V by 1 base and J by 8 bases, and 11 bases separated the two germline ends. This CDR3 has 13 residues. This clonotype was recorded a few times.

This chain links TRBV12-3 or TRBV12-4 with TRBJ1-2; no reliable D call. The sequenced sample consisted of blood. The sequence came from a man aged 18 to 30 with Graves' ophthalmopathy. CDR3 loop: CASSLGKISGYTF. CDR3 DNA sequence: TGTGCCAGCAGTTTAGGCAAAATCAGCGGCTACACCTTC.